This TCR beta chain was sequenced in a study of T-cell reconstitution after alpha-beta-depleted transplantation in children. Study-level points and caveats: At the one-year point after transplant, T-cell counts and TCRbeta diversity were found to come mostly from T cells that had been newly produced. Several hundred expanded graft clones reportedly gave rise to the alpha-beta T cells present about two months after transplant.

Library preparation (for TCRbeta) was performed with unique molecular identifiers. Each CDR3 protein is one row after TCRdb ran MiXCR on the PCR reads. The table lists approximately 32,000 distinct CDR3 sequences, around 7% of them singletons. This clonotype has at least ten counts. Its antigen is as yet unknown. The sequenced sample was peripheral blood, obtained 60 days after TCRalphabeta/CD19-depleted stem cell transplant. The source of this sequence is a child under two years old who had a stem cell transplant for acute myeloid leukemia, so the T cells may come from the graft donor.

The CDR3 region is CASSPLAGPYNEQFF. Here the CDR3 DNA reads TGCGCCAGCAGCCCGCTAGCGGGGCCCTACAATGAGCAGTTCTTC. The rearrangement uses TRBV5-1 and TRBJ2-1, with TRBD2 matching 9 bases. V shed 4 bases and J 2 bases; nucleotides not matched to a gene: 4. This CDR3 has 15 amino acids. Germline V lookup: CDR1 SGHRS, CDR2 YFSETQ.